The 9 T cell receptor beta chains given below trace back to one sample, sequenced in a study of T cells after posttransplantation cyclophosphamide. Assay used: immunoSEQ multiplex PCR; TCRdb lists only in-frame clones, some missing. Of roughly 32,000 clones listed, 90% to 95% were seen once; the top ten hold roughly 0.25%. Cells defined as naive were viable CD3+CD4+ or CD3+CD8+ and CCR7+CD45RA+CD45RO-CD95-CD27+CD28+. Sequencing used naive CD4+ T cells sorted from PBMCs. The receptor set was obtained from a woman aged 55 to 70 in good health, CMV-negative, and a related stem cell transplant donor.

This sequence joins TRBV30 and TRBJ1-2; D gene unclear. This CDR3 has 12 amino acids. V was shortened by 6 bases and J by 0 bases, with 8 bases between the two germline ends. The germline V gene encodes CDR1 GTSNPN and CDR2 SVGIG (reference sequence). Here the CDR3 reads CACMLANYGYTF. Written as DNA, the CDR3 is TGTGCCTGTATGTTAGCTAACTATGGCTACACCTTC.

This clone came up once. The chain carries TRBV2 and TRBJ2-7; 9 nucleotides match TRBD2. The CDR3 spans 15 residues. V lost 3 bases and J lost 3; bases outside the gene matches: 6. Germline V gene data show CDR1 as SNHLY and CDR2 as FYNNEI. CDR3 coding DNA: TGTGCCAGCAGTGATACTCCTAGCGGGGTCTACGAGCAGTACTTC. This gives the protein CASSDTPSGVYEQYF.

The chain has TRBV28 and TRBJ2-7, with 9 positions matching TRBD2. This CDR3 is 16 amino acids long. Germline V gene sequence: CDR1 MDHEN, CDR2 SYDVKM. The trim removed 4 bases at V and 2 bases at J, leaving 9 bases unmatched. The CDR3 sequence: CASSYSSSGAPYEQYF. The DNA of the CDR3 is TGTGCCAGCAGTTACTCGTCTAGCGGGGCACCCTACGAGCAGTACTTC.

The rearrangement joins TRBV10-2 to TRBJ2-1, with TRBD2 matching over 13 bases. The CDR3 runs 15 residues. The J segment lost 2 bases and the V segment lost 11 bases, leaving 6 bases of the junction unmatched. The V gene's germline CDR1 is WSHSY and CDR2 SAAADI. As DNA, the CDR3 is TGCGCCGCTTGGACTAGCGGGGGACCCTACAATGAGCAGTTCTTC. The encoded protein is CAAWTSGGPYNEQFF.

The V call is TRBV27, the J call TRBJ1-6, with 8 positions matching TRBD1. Germline trimming cut 3 bases from V and 8 bases from J; bases unmatched to any gene: 3. Germline CDR1 is MNHEY and CDR2 is SMNVEV (reference sequence). The CDR3 covers 14 residues. The CDR3 region has the DNA TGTGCCAGCAGTTTTCAGGGGGCCTATTCACCCCTCCACTTT. This gives the protein CASSFQGAYSPLHF.

This clone was observed a handful of times. The chain links TRBV28 to TRBJ1-1, with unresolved D. The germline V and J ends were trimmed by 3 bases and 11 bases, with 13 bases remaining between them. Germline CDR1 and CDR2: MDHEN and SYDVKM. The CDR3 spans 12 residues. The CDR3 region has the DNA TGTGCCAGCAGTTTTCTCATCGGCGGGGCTTTCTTT. Translating gives CASSFLIGGAFF.

V and J are TRBV19 and TRBJ1-6; no clear D gene. Germline lookup yields CDR1 LNHDA and CDR2 SQIVND (reference sequence). V lost 7 bases, J lost 4 bases, and 14 bases lay in between. This CDR3 spans 15 amino acids. The CDR3 is CASTLGRGYNSPLHF. The CDR3 region has the DNA TGTGCCAGTACTCTAGGACGCGGGTATAATTCACCCCTCCACTTT.

J is TRBJ1-2 and V is TRBV7-9; D unclear. Germline V gene sequence: CDR1 SEHNR, CDR2 FQNEAQ (reference sequence). V was clipped by 7 bases and J by 6 bases, with 12 bases between them. The CDR3 runs 12 residues. The DNA for the CDR3 is TGTGCCAGCAACCTTGGCCTTGATGGCTACACCTTC. Protein: CASNLGLDGYTF.

A few counts support this clone. Written as DNA, the CDR3 is TGTGCCATGAGGGGAGGGGCCGGGAATGAGCAGTTCTTC. Protein sequence: CAMRGGAGNEQFF. The chain combines TRBV10-3 with TRBJ2-1, with TRBD2 matching 7 bases. This CDR3 comprises 13 residues. J gave up 7 bases and V 9 bases, and 9 bases lay outside the gene matches. CDR1 and CDR2 from the germline V gene are ENHRY and SYGVKD.